Below, 27 T cell receptor beta chains from the same sample are listed, as sequenced in a study of blood T cell repertoires in COVID-19. The repertoire was sequenced with immunoSEQ multiplex PCR; TCRdb's copy has only in-frame clones and lacks some. Of under 300,000 clones detected, around 83% appear once; the ten largest clones hold approximately 4%. Sequenced sample: peripheral blood. These receptors were obtained from a man younger than 30 with active or convalescent COVID-19.

The genes are TRBV7-6 and TRBJ2-7, with a tentative D call TRBD2 (5 bases). V was shortened by 4 bases and J by 0 bases, with 16 bases between the two germline ends. The CDR3 runs to 16 residues. Germline CDR1 and CDR2: SGHVS and FNYEAQ. The CDR3, as DNA: TGTGCCAGCAGCTCCTTGGCGGGTCCCACCTCCTACGAGCAGTACTTC. Its protein is CASSSLAGPTSYEQYF.

The V gene is TRBV10-3, the J gene TRBJ2-7; 9 bases are a match to TRBD1. The V segment lost 9 bases and the J segment 2 bases; nucleotides outside the gene matches: 5. Germline loops: CDR1 ENHRY, CDR2 SYGVKD. This CDR3 is built from 13 residues. The CDR3, as DNA: TGTGCCATAACGGGACAGGGTACCTACGAGCAGTACTTC. Its protein is CAITGQGTYEQYF.

This chain joins TRBV19 and TRBJ2-6, with 11 bases fitting TRBD1. Germline V CDR1 and CDR2: LNHDA, SQIVND (reference sequence). The V and J ends lost 5 bases and 0 bases, in that order; junction bases with no gene match: 6. This CDR3 is 18 amino acids long. In DNA form, the CDR3 reads TGTGCCAGTAGTCTTTCCGGGACAGGGGGCTCTGGGGCCAACGTCCTGACTTTC. Its translation: CASSLSGTGGSGANVLTF.

This clone was found a few times. The chain combines TRBV6-1 with TRBJ1-1; D gene uncertain. This CDR3 spans 15 amino acids. CDR1 is MNHNS, CDR2 SASEGT, per germline. With 1 base removed from V and 3 bases from J, the gap between germline ends came to 12 bases. The CDR3 here is CASSEGEGADTEAFF. Written as DNA, the CDR3 is TGTGCCAGCAGTGAAGGGGAGGGAGCGGACACTGAAGCTTTCTTT.

In its sample, this clone was seen a few times. V is TRBV3-1 (or the pseudogene TRBV3-2) and J is TRBJ2-2; the D gene is possibly TRBD1 (6 bases). Germline CDR1 is LGHDT and CDR2 is YNNKEL (reference sequence). V gave up 5 bases and J gave up 5 bases, with 18 bases separating them. This CDR3 contains 16 residues. The DNA for the CDR3 is TGTGCCAGCAGCTCCCTGGGGGCCCCTAGTACCGGGGAGCTGTTTTTT. Translated: CASSSLGAPSTGELFF.

This rearrangement joins TRBV7-3 to TRBJ1-6; 9 positions agree with TRBD1. This CDR3 has 13 amino acids. The J segment lost 10 bases and the V segment lost 8 bases, leaving 6 bases of the junction unmatched. Per the germline V gene, CDR1 is SGHTA and CDR2 is FQGTGA. The DNA of the CDR3 is TGTGCCAGCGCGACAGGGGGAGGATCACCCCTCCACTTT. It is translated as CASATGGGSPLHF.

This clone was detected once. This sequence joins TRBV25-1 and TRBJ2-5, with D possibly TRBD2 on 7 matching bases. V lost 3 bases, J lost 2 bases, and 10 bases lay in between. Germline V gene data show CDR1 as MGHDK and CDR2 as SYGVNS. The CDR3 is 14 amino acids. CDR3 coding DNA: TGTGCCAGCAGTGAGCGGGGGCTACAAGAGACCCAGTACTTC. Its translation is CASSERGLQETQYF.

This clone was counted only a few times. The chain combines TRBV28 with TRBJ1-6; 9 nucleotides align to TRBD1. This CDR3 comprises 17 residues. Trimming cost V 0 bases and J 7 bases; bases outside gene matches: 7. Germline assignment: CDR1 MDHEN and CDR2 SYDVKM. The CDR3 DNA sequence: TGTGCCAGCAGTTTATGGGACAGGGGCCTTCAAAATTCACCCCTCCACTTT. Translating gives CASSLWDRGLQNSPLHF.

The CDR3 DNA reads TGTGCCAGCAGTTACTCGAATTCGGGCAATCAGCCCCAGCATTTT. It specifies CASSYSNSGNQPQHF. The chain uses TRBV6-5 and TRBJ1-5; no clear D gene. Trimming stripped 0 bases from V and 2 bases from J, with 8 bases between. The CDR3 is made up of 15 amino acids. CDR1 and CDR2 from the germline V gene are MNHEY and SVGAGI.

The chain employs TRBV7-9 and TRBJ2-3; 8 bases align to TRBD2. The germline V gene has CDR1 SEHNR and CDR2 FQNEAQ (reference sequence). CDR3 length: 15 residues. The trim removed 6 bases at V and 3 bases at J, leaving 8 bases unmatched. The CDR3 DNA follows: TGTGCCAGCAGGCCAGCGGGAGTAGGGACAGATACGCAGTATTTT. It encodes CASRPAGVGTDTQYF.

The chain combines TRBV18 with TRBJ2-5; 9 bases are shared with TRBD1. Germline V gives CDR1 KGHSH, CDR2 LQKENI. The V segment lost 2 bases and the J segment 3 bases; nucleotides outside the gene matches: 1. The CDR3 consists of 14 residues. The CDR3 coding sequence is TGTGCCAGCTCACCAAGGACAGGGGAAGAGACCCAGTACTTC. Translating it yields CASSPRTGEETQYF. Based on the CDR3 plus reference TRBV18 and TRBJ2-5, the full variable domain is NAGVMQNPRHLVRRRGQEARLRCSPMKGHSHVYWYRQLPEEGLKFMVYLQKENIIDESGMPKERFSAEFPKEGPSILRIQQVVRGDSAAYFCASSPRTGEETQYFGPGTRLLVL.

The chain carries TRBV9 and TRBJ2-1; 7 bases match TRBD2. Germline V lookup: CDR1 SGDLS, CDR2 YYNGEE. Trimming took 4 bases from V and 6 from J; bases not matched to a gene: 7. This CDR3 contains 14 residues. The CDR3 region is CASSSGPGGNEQFF. The DNA of the CDR3 is TGTGCCAGCAGCTCGGGCCCGGGGGGCAATGAGCAGTTCTTC.

The V call is TRBV10-3, the J call TRBJ2-5; 8 bases agree with TRBD1. V trimming: 10 bases; J trimming: 4 bases; junction bases outside the gene matches: 8. This CDR3 comprises 13 residues. Per the germline V gene, CDR1 is ENHRY and CDR2 is SYGVKD. The chain's CDR3 is CATTGEAGETQYF. CDR3 in DNA: TGTGCCACGACAGGGGAGGCGGGAGAGACCCAGTACTTC.

V usage is TRBV27 and J usage is TRBJ2-2; tentative D call: TRBD1 (5 bases). The V end lost 3 bases, the J end lost 6 bases, and 8 bases lay between the germline ends. Germline CDR1 and CDR2: MNHEY and SMNVEV (reference sequence). CDR3 length: 13 amino acids. CDR3 nucleotides: TGTGCCAGCAGTTTCAGCAGGGCCGGGGAGCTGTTTTTT. Translation gives CASSFSRAGELFF.

This clone was counted a single time. The gene calls are TRBV3-1 (or the pseudogene TRBV3-2) and TRBJ1-1; no firm D call. The V end was cut by 5 bases, the J end by 9 bases, with 13 bases between. The length of the CDR3 is 12 residues. Germline CDR1 reads LGHDT; CDR2 reads YNNKEL (reference sequence). CDR3 sequence (DNA): TGTGCCAGCAGCACCAATAGAGGGCAAGCTTTCTTT. Encoded protein: CASSTNRGQAFF.

The V and J genes are TRBV21-1 and TRBJ2-2; the listed D gene, TRBD2, was not tested against the DNA. TRBV21-1 is reported as a pseudogene. The CDR3 has 16 amino acids. The CDR3 loop is CASSTVGSPSIQELFF. The CDR3 region has the DNA TGTGCCAGCAGCACTGTCGGGAGCCCTTCCATTCAAGAGCTGTTTTTT.

The chain has TRBV6-1 and TRBJ1-1; 11 bases line up with TRBD1. The CDR3 is made up of 17 amino acids. Germline-derived CDR1 and CDR2 are MNHNS and SASEGT. V shed 1 base, J shed 0 bases, and the junction held 4 bases outside the gene matches. The CDR3: CASSEGTGGLMNTEAFF. CDR3 bases: TGTGCCAGCAGTGAAGGGACAGGGGGCTTGATGAACACTGAAGCTTTCTTT.

This rearrangement joins TRBV7-2 to TRBJ2-5, with TRBD1 as a possible D gene (5 bases). The V and J ends lost 1 base and 4 bases respectively, with 13 bases between them. Germline assignment: CDR1 SGHTA and CDR2 FQGNSA. The CDR3 is 15 residues long. The CDR3 DNA is TGTGCCAGCAGCTTAGAAGGGGATAATGGAGAGACCCAGTACTTC. Protein sequence: CASSLEGDNGETQYF.

This chain uses TRBV6-5 with TRBJ1-1, with no clear D. Germline assignment: CDR1 MNHEY and CDR2 SVGAGI. The V gene lost 1 base and the J gene lost 1 base, with 13 bases spanning the gap. The CDR3 has 16 amino acids. Here the CDR3 DNA reads TGTGCCAGCAGTTACTTATTAAGCCCGGGGAACACTGAAGCTTTCTTT. As protein: CASSYLLSPGNTEAFF.

CDR3 in amino acids: CASSPVSSASYEQYF. In nucleotides, the CDR3 is TGTGCCAGCAGCCCGGTGTCTAGCGCCTCCTACGAGCAGTACTTC. This chain links TRBV7-6 with TRBJ2-7, with TRBD2 as a possible D gene (6 bases). Trimming cost V 5 bases and J 0 bases, with 14 bases left between them. The CDR3 spans 15 residues. The germline V gene has CDR1 SGHVS and CDR2 FNYEAQ.

The chain employs TRBV7-2 and TRBJ2-7, with D maybe TRBD1 (5 bases). V lost 7 bases to trimming and J lost 2 bases, with 18 bases between them. Germline assignment: CDR1 SGHTA and CDR2 FQGNSA. This CDR3 has 15 residues. CDR3 coding DNA: TGTGCCAGCAACGTCGCATGGGGCAGGACCTACGAGCAGTACTTC. Residues: CASNVAWGRTYEQYF.

The chain has TRBV7-9 and TRBJ2-1, with D perhaps matching TRBD1 (5 bases). The CDR3 is 12 amino acids. V was cut by 3 bases and J by 12 bases, with 12 bases left in between. Germline assignment: CDR1 SEHNR and CDR2 FQNEAQ (reference sequence). The CDR3 bases are TGTGCCAGCAGCTTTAGTAGGGGCCGGCAGTTCTTC. Protein: CASSFSRGRQFF.

This clone occurred a few times. V usage is TRBV28 and J usage is TRBJ2-7; D is possibly TRBD1 (6 bases). The CDR3 sequence is 14 residues long. Trimming shortened V by 6 bases and J by 0 bases, and 12 bases separated the two germline ends. Germline-derived CDR1 and CDR2 are MDHEN and SYDVKM. The CDR3 loop is CASRMGDISYEQYF. The CDR3, as DNA: TGTGCCAGCAGGATGGGGGACATCTCCTACGAGCAGTACTTC.

The chain carries TRBV9 and TRBJ2-7; no clear D. Germline V lookup: CDR1 SGDLS, CDR2 YYNGEE. The CDR3 length is 15 residues. V lost 4 bases to trimming and J lost 0 bases, with 14 bases between them. CDR3 sequence: CASSPPPSSSYEQYF. As DNA, the CDR3 is TGTGCCAGCAGCCCGCCCCCCTCGAGCTCCTACGAGCAGTACTTC.

To note about this clone: The germline gene is not matched at one end of the junction; a read error may be the cause. V gene TRBV6-1 combines with J gene TRBJ2-5; TRBD2 matches at 8 bases. The CDR3 extends over 14 amino acids. Per germline, CDR1 MNHNS and CDR2 SASEGT. CDR3 loop: CASSDSGNHETQYF. CDR3 in DNA: TGTGCCAGCAGTGATAGCGGGAACCACGAGACCCAGTACTTC.

The V call is TRBV10-1, the J call TRBJ2-2; 7 bases match TRBD2. Germline V lookup: CDR1 WNHNN, CDR2 SYGVQD (reference sequence). V lost 8 bases and J lost 2; bases outside the gene matches: 8. This CDR3 has 15 amino acids. In DNA, the CDR3 is TGCGCCAGCGTGGGGGGGGAGGGAAACACCGGGGAGCTGTTTTTT. Residues: CASVGGEGNTGELFF.

The chain links TRBV29-1 to TRBJ1-6; D perhaps matches TRBD1 (6 bases). Germline V gene sequence: CDR1 SQVTM, CDR2 ANQGSEA. V gave up 4 bases and J gave up 9 bases, with 13 bases separating them. This CDR3 is 13 amino acids long. DNA for the CDR3: TGCAGCGTTGCTTGGGGGCCTGGTTCACCCCTCCACTTT. The encoded protein is CSVAWGPGSPLHF. The whole variable domain, remainder taken from reference TRBV29-1 and TRBJ1-6, is SAVISQKPSRDICQRGTSLTIQCQVDSQVTMMFWYRQQPGQSLTLIATANQGSEATYESGFVIDKFPISRPNLTFSTLTVSNMSPEDSSIYLCSVAWGPGSPLHFGNGTRLTVT.